The source of this TCR beta chain is a study of STAT5B mutations in CD4+ large granular lymphocyte leukemia (dated by TCRdb to between 2020 and 2023). Background on the whole study: Among the healthy controls, the CDR3 'QG' motif was associated with a particular HLA allele. Flow cytometry on FACSCanto II or FACSVerse confirmed that purified fractions exceeded 95% purity among lymphocytes. The study compared the TCRbeta repertoires of patients with CD4+ T-cell large granular lymphocyte leukemia against the TCRbeta repertoires of healthy blood donors.

TCRbeta rearrangements were sequenced from genomic DNA using the immunoSEQ assay at survey resolution. Per the authors' processing: A lowest detectable productive clonotype frequency of 2.59 x 10-5 was observed in the TCR sequencing data. Only productive TCRbeta rearrangements, meaning sequences that were complete and in-frame, were kept for the analyses. Simpson clonality, calculated in the immunoSEQ Analyzer version 3.0, was used as the measure of sample clonality. Clones were grouped by frequency into very rare, small, medium, large (1-20%) or hyperexpanded (>20%) categories. OLGA 1.2.3 estimated generation probabilities, VDJtools produced V-gene circos plots, VDJdb was queried for specificities, and GLIPH identified CDR3 motifs. TCRdb's version of the immuneACCESS table is confined to in-frame rearrangements and falls short of the full clone set. An unresolved V gene accounts for under half of the shortfall where checked; the remainder is of unknown origin. D and trimming come from the DNA, and the V and J calls and clone size come from that table. The sample records approximately 41,000 clones, roughly 85% of which are singletons. The ten most abundant clones make up around 1.3% of the sample.

For this clone: No cognate antigen has been identified for it. Per-base qualities were not stored, and no clone one base away is much larger.

Inclusive of the bounding cysteine and phenylalanine, the CDR3 is 13 residues long. The DNA shown is the 39-base CDR3, in frame from base 1. CDR1 MRHNA and CDR2 SNTAGT are derived from the germline V gene. V loses 3 bases, J loses 10 bases, and the germline ends lie 13 bases apart. The healthy controls were 37 blood donors, and the buffy coats of these donors were supplied by the Finnish Red Cross blood service. All TCR-sequenced material derived from peripheral blood: patient blood samples and healthy donor buffy coats. Ficoll-Hypaque gradient centrifugation was used to isolate peripheral blood mononuclear cells. Magnetic purification was used to isolate CD4+ cells from the buffy coats of the healthy controls. The Gentra Puregene Cell and Tissue kit was used for genomic DNA extraction, and quantification was performed on a Qubit 2.0 fluorometer. The paper's findings and limits, for the study overall: The data were not HLA-matched, and the higher clonality in CD4+ T-LGLL than in CD8+ T-LGLL could be due to the relatively small sample size. Greater clonality appeared to be present in CD4-sorted patient repertoires than in healthy CD4+ repertoires, and the difference was retained after the putative leukemic clones were removed. Enrichment of TRBV06-family usage was observed among the top patient clones (8/27) relative to healthy controls (2/35). The main leukemic clonotypes were found to be private to each patient, although around 25% of the main leukemic clonotypes were detected at low frequency in the non-leukemic repertoires of other patients.

The rearrangement combines TRBV6-4 with TRBJ1-5; 5 matching bases give a weak D call of TRBD1. Sequenced input: CD4+ T cells from blood buffy coats. This sequence was found in a human donor in good health. The DNA is TGTGCCAGCAGTGAAGGGGTCTCCGGACCCCAGCATTTT. Translated, it gives CASSEGVSGPQHF.